The 24 T cell receptor beta chains below were found in one sample sequenced in a study of cytomegalovirus exposure and HLA in healthy donors (dated by TCRdb to the late 2010s). The library was built by means of the immunoSEQ multiplex PCR assay. The multiplex PCR relied on a mix of 60 forward primers for TCR Vbeta segments and 13 reverse primers for TCR Jbeta segments. Imported from immuneACCESS, the table was reduced by TCRdb to in-frame sequences with V and J called. These copies leave out some clones; in studies compared against another copy, an unresolved V gene accounts for under half, and the cause of the remainder is not known. This sample gives approximately 170,000 clones in total; around 80% of them show up just once. The biggest ten clones account for under 6% of the sample. Source material: PBMCs. These receptors were collected from a woman aged 50 to 65 in good health and CMV-seropositive.

V is TRBV5-1 and J is TRBJ1-1; a weak D match, TRBD1 (6 bases). This CDR3 has 15 residues. Germline V lookup: CDR1 SGHRS, CDR2 YFSETQ. Trimming removed 2 bases from V and 4 bases from J, with 15 bases in between. The chain's CDR3 is CASSFPQGRGTEAFF. The CDR3 nucleotides read TGCGCCAGCAGCTTCCCCCAGGGGAGGGGCACTGAAGCTTTCTTT.

The J gene is TRBJ1-5, the V gene TRBV28; no clear D gene. Germline CDR1 and CDR2: MDHEN and SYDVKM. The CDR3 loop spans 14 amino acids. The V end was cut by 3 bases, the J end by 11 bases, with 17 bases between. The CDR3 DNA is TGTGCCAGCAGTTTTGGGCATCGTGGTAGGTCCCAGCATTTT. Translating gives CASSFGHRGRSQHF.

The chain is built from TRBV19 and TRBJ2-7; 7 bases align to TRBD1. The CDR3 has 14 residues. The V gene's germline CDR1 is LNHDA and CDR2 SQIVND (reference sequence). V gave up 4 bases and J gave up 3 bases; unmatched junction bases: 6. This CDR3 reads CASSTTTGYYEQYF. Written as DNA, the CDR3 is TGTGCCAGTAGTACGACGACAGGGTACTACGAGCAGTACTTC. The full variable domain, in which reference TRBV19 and TRBJ2-7 provide the parts outside the CDR3, is DGGITQSPKYLFRKEGQNVTLSCEQNLNHDAMYWYRQDPGQGLRLIYYSQIVNDFQKGDIAEGYSVSREKKESFPLTVTSAQKNPTAFYLCASSTTTGYYEQYFGPGTRLTVT.

This clone was counted between two and nine times. J is TRBJ1-1 and V is TRBV19; unclear D gene. Germline CDR1 reads LNHDA; CDR2 reads SQIVND (reference sequence). V shed 5 bases and J shed 0 bases, with 7 bases lying between them. The CDR3 loop spans 13 amino acids. Here the CDR3 DNA reads TGTGCCAGTAGTCCGAGCATGAACACTGAAGCTTTCTTT. Translated: CASSPSMNTEAFF.

The chain employs TRBV9 and TRBJ2-4; 9 bases are a match to TRBD2. V was clipped by 4 bases and J by 8 bases; unmatched bases: 4. The CDR3 sequence is 13 residues long. Germline CDR1 is SGDLS and CDR2 is YYNGEE. The CDR3 region has the DNA TGTGCCAGCAGCCATAGCGGGAGTGACATTCAGTACTTC. Protein product: CASSHSGSDIQYF.

The V call is TRBV4-3, the J call TRBJ2-1; D is perhaps TRBD2 (6 bases). The CDR3 is 15 amino acids. Trimming left V 4 bases short and J 0 bases short, with 10 bases between. CDR1 and CDR2 (germline): LGHNA, YSLEER. DNA of the CDR3: TGCGCCAGCAGCCCGCGGGGCCGCTCCTACAATGAGCAGTTCTTC. Protein sequence: CASSPRGRSYNEQFF.

The gene calls are TRBV20-1 and TRBJ1-2; D might be TRBD1 (5 bases). Per germline, CDR1 DFQATT and CDR2 SNEGSKA (reference sequence). The CDR3 has 11 residues. V lost 3 bases, J lost 11 bases, and 13 bases lay in between. CDR3 sequence (DNA): TGCAGTGCTAGGCAGACAGCGGGGTACACCTTC. Translating it yields CSARQTAGYTF.

The chain combines TRBV9 with TRBJ1-2; TRBD1 is a possible D gene (6 bases). The CDR3 covers 15 residues. Trimming cost V 3 bases and J 4 bases, with 16 bases left between them. Germline values: CDR1 SGDLS, CDR2 YYNGEE. CDR3 region: CASSASTGTSYGYTF. The CDR3 region has the DNA TGTGCCAGCAGCGCCTCCACAGGGACCAGCTATGGCTACACCTTC.

This clone occurred a few times. The chain is built from TRBV4-2 and TRBJ1-3, with 9 bases identical to TRBD1. The CDR3 contains 19 residues. Germline V gene sequence: CDR1 LGHNA, CDR2 YNFKEQ. With V trimmed by 3 bases and J by 0 bases, 12 bases remained unmatched. CDR3 sequence reads: CASSHVFKTGGPSGNTIYF. Written as DNA, the CDR3 is TGTGCCAGCAGCCATGTTTTCAAGACAGGGGGACCCTCTGGAAACACCATATATTTT.

The V and J genes are TRBV5-4 and TRBJ2-1; TRBD2 might be the D (5 bases). V was shortened by 3 bases and J by 7 bases, with 14 bases between the two germline ends. This CDR3 spans 14 amino acids. CDR1 and CDR2 (germline): SGHNT, YYREEE (reference sequence). The CDR3 is CASSSGLDINEQFF. CDR3 coding DNA: TGTGCCAGCAGCTCAGGACTGGATATTAATGAGCAGTTCTTC. The whole variable domain, remainder taken from reference TRBV5-4 and TRBJ2-1, is ETGVTQSPTHLIKTRGQQVTLRCSSQSGHNTVSWYQQALGQGPQFIFQYYREEENGRGNFPPRFSGLQFPNYSSELNVNALELDDSALYLCASSSGLDINEQFFGPGTRLTVL.

This clone was observed a handful of times. The CDR3 spells CASSPRTLNYGYTF. In DNA form, the CDR3 reads TGTGCCAGCAGCCCTAGGACACTTAACTATGGCTACACCTTC. The chain has TRBV2 and TRBJ1-2; weak D call: TRBD1 (5 bases). Trimming took off 6 bases at V and 1 base at J, with 12 bases between the two ends. This CDR3 region has 14 residues. The V gene's germline CDR1 is SNHLY and CDR2 FYNNEI.

The chain couples TRBV15 to TRBJ1-6, with D unclear. Trimming removed 0 bases at V and 0 bases at J, with 6 bases between. This CDR3 has 16 amino acids. Germline-derived CDR1 and CDR2 are LNHNV and YYDKDF (reference sequence). The CDR3 spells CATSRDRRSYNSPLHF. In DNA, the CDR3 is TGTGCCACCAGCAGAGATCGTCGCTCCTATAATTCACCCCTCCACTTT.

The chain is built from TRBV11-1 and TRBJ1-1, with D perhaps matching TRBD1 (5 bases). V was clipped by 1 base and J by 7 bases, with 13 bases between them. The CDR3 has 14 residues. CDR1 is SGHAT and CDR2 is FQDESV in the germline V gene (reference sequence). The DNA for the CDR3 is TGTGCCAGCAGCTTAGGGGCAGGGTTTCGTGAAGCTTTCTTT. As protein: CASSLGAGFREAFF.

The chain recombines TRBV4-2 with TRBJ1-1, with 7 nucleotides matching TRBD1. V trimming: 1 base; J trimming: 1 base; junction bases outside the gene matches: 6. This CDR3 is built from 16 residues. Germline values: CDR1 LGHNA, CDR2 YNFKEQ. CDR3 bases: TGTGCCAGCAGCCAAGTACCGGGACAGACGAACACTGAAGCTTTCTTT. Translated, it gives CASSQVPGQTNTEAFF.

This chain uses TRBV6-5 with TRBJ2-3; D unclear. Trimming stripped 6 bases from V and 5 bases from J, with 6 bases between. The germline CDR1 and CDR2 sequences are MNHEY and SVGAGI. The CDR3 contains 11 residues. This CDR3 is CASRELDTQYF. CDR3 bases: TGTGCCAGCAGGGAGTTAGATACGCAGTATTTT.

In this sample, this clone turned up once. The chain couples TRBV5-1 to TRBJ2-5, with 7 bases lining up with TRBD2. Per germline, CDR1 SGHRS and CDR2 YFSETQ. V trimming: 0 bases; J trimming: 4 bases; junction bases outside the gene matches: 9. The CDR3 runs to 16 residues. The CDR3 sequence: CASSLGAGVTVETQYF. CDR3 nucleotide sequence: TGCGCCAGCAGCTTGGGCGCGGGAGTGACTGTAGAGACCCAGTACTTC.

This clone was seen only once. The V and J genes are TRBV19 and TRBJ1-2; no clear D gene. The CDR3 is 13 amino acids. Germline V gives CDR1 LNHDA, CDR2 SQIVND (reference sequence). V was clipped by 10 bases and J by 4 bases, with 16 bases between them. The CDR3 region is CATKKAGFYGYTF. The CDR3 bases are TGTGCCACCAAGAAGGCGGGATTCTATGGCTACACCTTC.

The count of this clone is one. The chain has TRBV25-1 and TRBJ2-7; maybe TRBD2 (7 bases). Germline V gives CDR1 MGHDK, CDR2 SYGVNS. Trimming stripped 1 base from V and 3 bases from J, with 13 bases between. This CDR3 spans 15 amino acids. DNA for the CDR3: TGTGCCAGCAGTGAATGGGGGGGCAGGGACTACGAGCAGTACTTC. This encodes CASSEWGGRDYEQYF.

J is TRBJ2-7 and V is TRBV4-1, with D perhaps matching TRBD1 (6 bases). Germline V gene data show CDR1 as MGHRA and CDR2 as YSYEKL. This CDR3 region has 16 residues. Trimming took off 0 bases at V and 0 bases at J, with 12 bases between the two ends. DNA for the CDR3: TGCGCCAGCAGCCAAGATCCTAGGGACACCTCCTACGAGCAGTACTTC. Protein sequence: CASSQDPRDTSYEQYF.

This chain joins TRBV10-3 and TRBJ2-2; D might be TRBD2 (6 bases). V was trimmed by 1 base and J by 4 bases, leaving 13 bases between them. The CDR3 spans 16 residues. Per germline, CDR1 ENHRY and CDR2 SYGVKD. CDR3 sequence (DNA): TGTGCCATCAGTGAGTGGACGGGGGAGTCCACCGGGGAGCTGTTTTTT. As protein: CAISEWTGESTGELFF.

The V and J genes are TRBV7-9 and TRBJ2-5; 9 positions agree with TRBD1. CDR1 and CDR2 (germline): SEHNR, FQNEAQ (reference sequence). This CDR3 region has 13 residues. J lost 4 bases, V lost 8 bases, and 5 bases had no gene match. The CDR3 reads CASGTGSSETQYF. The CDR3 nucleotides read TGTGCCAGCGGGACAGGGTCTTCAGAGACCCAGTACTTC. Looking up the rest from reference TRBV7-9 and TRBJ2-5 gives the full variable domain: DTGVSQNPRHKITKRGQNVTFRCDPISEHNRLYWYRQTLGQGPEFLTYFQNEAQLEKSRLLSDRFSAERPKGSFSTLEIQRTEQGDSAMYLCASGTGSSETQYFGPGTRLLVL.

The chain combines TRBV6-5 with TRBJ1-6; the D is unclear. Germline lookup yields CDR1 MNHEY and CDR2 SVGAGI. There are 13 residues in the CDR3. V lost 2 bases and J 7 bases, leaving 6 bases between the germline ends. The CDR3 nucleotides read TGTGCCAGCAGTTACACGGGGAATTCACCCCTCCACTTT. Translating it yields CASSYTGNSPLHF.

This chain uses TRBV10-3 with TRBJ1-2; D gene unclear. This CDR3 has 14 amino acids. V was shortened by 6 bases and J by 2 bases, with 13 bases between the two germline ends. The germline V gene encodes CDR1 ENHRY and CDR2 SYGVKD. For the CDR3, the DNA is TGTGCCATCAGGGATAGGGAGTGGAACTATGGCTACACCTTC. Amino acid sequence: CAIRDREWNYGYTF.

Notes on this clone: The conserved closing phenylalanine or tryptophan is absent in this CDR3, likely reflecting a read error. The limits of the CDR3 on the DNA are not certain, so only TCRdb's listed CDR3 is given. V and J are TRBV19 and TRBJ1-2. The CDR3 is 11 amino acids in total, end residues counted. Per the germline V gene, CDR1 is LNHDA and CDR2 is SQIVND (reference sequence). CDR3 sequence: CASRDYGRMVY.